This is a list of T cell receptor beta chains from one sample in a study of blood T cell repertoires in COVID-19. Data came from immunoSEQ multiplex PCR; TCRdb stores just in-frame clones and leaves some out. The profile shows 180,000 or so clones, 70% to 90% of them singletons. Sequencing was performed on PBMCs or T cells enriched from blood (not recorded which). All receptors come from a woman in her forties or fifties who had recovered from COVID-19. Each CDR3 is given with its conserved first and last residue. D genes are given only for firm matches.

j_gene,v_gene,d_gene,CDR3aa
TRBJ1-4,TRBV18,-,CASSPNGSGEKLFF
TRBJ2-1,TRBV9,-,CASSPGAGAANEQFF
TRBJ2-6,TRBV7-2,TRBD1,CASSPWTGGAGANVLTF
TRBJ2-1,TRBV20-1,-,CSASPLRSGAGGPAEQFF
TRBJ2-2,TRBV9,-,CASSLGGTNTGELFF
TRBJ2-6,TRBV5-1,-,CASSLMGGLPGANVLTF
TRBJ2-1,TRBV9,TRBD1,CASSPFRGREQFF
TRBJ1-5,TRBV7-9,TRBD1,CASSPGTAHQPQHF
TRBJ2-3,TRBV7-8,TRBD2,CASSPRGAGGVEDTQYF
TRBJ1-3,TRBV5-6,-,CASSFPGISGNTIYF
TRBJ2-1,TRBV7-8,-,CASSPFGNEQFF
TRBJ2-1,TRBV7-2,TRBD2,CASSSMPGLAGVIQFF
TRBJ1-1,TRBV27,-,CASNISGLGTEAFF